The T cell receptor (beta chain) under discussion was sequenced for a study of T cell repertoires in cytomegalovirus infection. Findings of the study overall: Cumulative public TCR beta family frequency identified CMV carriers with the relevant HLA.

This CDR3 region has 15 residues. Trimming removed 2 bases at V and 2 bases at J, with 13 bases between. Germline V gene data show CDR1 as MGHRA and CDR2 as YSYEKL. TCRdb used MiXCR to reprocess the reads, holding one entry per CDR3 protein. This sample has 100,000 to 150,000 distinct CDR3 sequences, with roughly a quarter found just once. Concerning this clonotype: The antigen remains undetermined.

The sequence derives from a human donor in good health (CMV status not recorded). Some clones in this sample may be carry-over from other donors' samples. Sequencing was performed on PBMCs, sequenced either directly or after in vitro stimulation (not recorded which). The V gene is TRBV4-1, the J gene TRBJ2-7; D is unclear. This CDR3 reads CASSQIVSPAYEQYF. As DNA, the CDR3 is TGCGCCAGCAGCCAAATTGTCTCGCCGGCCTACGAGCAGTACTTC.